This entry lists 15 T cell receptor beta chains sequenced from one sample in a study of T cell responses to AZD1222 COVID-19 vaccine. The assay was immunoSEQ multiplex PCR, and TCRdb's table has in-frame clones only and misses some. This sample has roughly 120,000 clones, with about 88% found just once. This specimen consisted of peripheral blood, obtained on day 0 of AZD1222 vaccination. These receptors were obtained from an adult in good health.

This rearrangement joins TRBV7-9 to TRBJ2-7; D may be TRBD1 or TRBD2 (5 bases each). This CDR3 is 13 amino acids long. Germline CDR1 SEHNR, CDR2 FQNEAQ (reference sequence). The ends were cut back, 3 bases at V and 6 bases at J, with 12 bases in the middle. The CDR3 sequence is CASSLGDGTEQYF. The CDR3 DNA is TGTGCCAGCAGCTTGGGTGACGGGACCGAGCAGTACTTC.

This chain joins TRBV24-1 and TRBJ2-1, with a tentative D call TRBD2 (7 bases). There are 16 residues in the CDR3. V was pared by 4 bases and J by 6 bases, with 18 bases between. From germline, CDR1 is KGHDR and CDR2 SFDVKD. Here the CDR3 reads CATSEPGGPTPNEQFF. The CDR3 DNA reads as TGTGCCACCAGTGAGCCGGGGGGCCCGACCCCCAATGAGCAGTTCTTC.

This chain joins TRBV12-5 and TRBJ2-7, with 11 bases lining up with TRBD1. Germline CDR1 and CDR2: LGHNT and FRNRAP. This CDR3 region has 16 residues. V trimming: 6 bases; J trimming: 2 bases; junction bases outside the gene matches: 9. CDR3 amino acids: CASGEGDRGMAYEQYF. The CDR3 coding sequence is TGTGCTAGTGGAGAGGGGGACAGGGGGATGGCCTACGAGCAGTACTTC.

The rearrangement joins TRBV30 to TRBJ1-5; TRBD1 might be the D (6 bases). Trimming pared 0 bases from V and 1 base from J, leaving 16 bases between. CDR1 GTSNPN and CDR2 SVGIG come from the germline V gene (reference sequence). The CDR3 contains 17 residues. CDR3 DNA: TGTGCCTGGAGTGTACGAGGCAGGGGAAGGAGCAATCAGCCCCAGCATTTT. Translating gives CAWSVRGRGRSNQPQHF.

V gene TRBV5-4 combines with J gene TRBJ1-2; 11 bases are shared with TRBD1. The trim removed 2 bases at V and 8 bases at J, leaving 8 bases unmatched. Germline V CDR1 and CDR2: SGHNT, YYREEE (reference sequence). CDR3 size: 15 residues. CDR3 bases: TGTGCCAGCAGCTTCGTGGGACAGGGGGTCTACGGCTACACCTTC. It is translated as CASSFVGQGVYGYTF.

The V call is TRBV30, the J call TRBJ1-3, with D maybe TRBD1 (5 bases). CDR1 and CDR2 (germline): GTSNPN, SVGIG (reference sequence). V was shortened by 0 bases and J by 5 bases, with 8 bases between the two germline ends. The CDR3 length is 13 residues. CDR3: CAWSVAGRNTIYF. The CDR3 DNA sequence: TGTGCCTGGAGTGTAGCAGGGAGAAACACCATATATTTT.

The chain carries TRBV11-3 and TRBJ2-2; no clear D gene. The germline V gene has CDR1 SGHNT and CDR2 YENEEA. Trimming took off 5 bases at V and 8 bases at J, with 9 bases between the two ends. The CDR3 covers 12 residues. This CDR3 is CASSPRVGELFF. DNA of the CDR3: TGTGCCAGCAGCCCCCGAGTTGGGGAGCTGTTTTTT.

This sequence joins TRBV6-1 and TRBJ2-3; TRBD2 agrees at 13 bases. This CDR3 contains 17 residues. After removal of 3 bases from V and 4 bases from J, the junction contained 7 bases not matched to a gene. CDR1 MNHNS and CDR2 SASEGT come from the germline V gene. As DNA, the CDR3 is TGTGCCAGCAGTGATTCAAGGACTAGCGGGAGTTCAGATACGCAGTATTTT. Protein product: CASSDSRTSGSSDTQYF.

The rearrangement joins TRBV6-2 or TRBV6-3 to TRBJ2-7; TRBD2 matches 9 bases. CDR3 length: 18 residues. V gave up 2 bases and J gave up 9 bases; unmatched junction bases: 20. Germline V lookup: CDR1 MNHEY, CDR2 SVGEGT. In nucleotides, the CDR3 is TGTGCCAGCAGTTACGTCAATAGCGGGGGCCTACCCCGGGTCCGGCAGTACTTC. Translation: CASSYVNSGGLPRVRQYF.

CDR3 coding DNA: TGTGCCAGCAGCTTAGGGGACTACCCCTACGAGCAGTACTTC. It is translated as CASSLGDYPYEQYF. The chain recombines TRBV7-2 with TRBJ2-7; 7 bases are shared with TRBD2. The CDR3 runs 14 residues. V shed 1 base, J shed 2 bases, and the junction held 2 bases outside the gene matches. CDR1 and CDR2 from the germline V gene are SGHTA and FQGNSA.

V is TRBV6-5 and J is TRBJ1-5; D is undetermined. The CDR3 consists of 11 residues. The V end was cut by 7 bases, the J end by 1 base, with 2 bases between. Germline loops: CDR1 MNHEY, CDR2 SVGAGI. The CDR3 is CASKSNQPQHF. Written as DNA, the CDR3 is TGTGCCAGCAAGAGCAATCAGCCCCAGCATTTT.

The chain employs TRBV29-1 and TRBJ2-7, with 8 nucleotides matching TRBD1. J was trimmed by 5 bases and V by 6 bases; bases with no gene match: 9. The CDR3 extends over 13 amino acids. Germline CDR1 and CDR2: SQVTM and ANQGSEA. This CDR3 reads CSVVGTGGDEQYF. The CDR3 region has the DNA TGCAGCGTAGTCGGGACAGGTGGGGACGAGCAGTACTTC.

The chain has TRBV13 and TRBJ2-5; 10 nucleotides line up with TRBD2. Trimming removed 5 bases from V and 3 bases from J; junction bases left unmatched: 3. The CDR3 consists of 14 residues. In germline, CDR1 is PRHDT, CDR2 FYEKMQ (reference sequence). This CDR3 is CASSIGLAEETQYF. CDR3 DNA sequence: TGTGCCAGCAGCATCGGACTAGCGGAAGAGACCCAGTACTTC. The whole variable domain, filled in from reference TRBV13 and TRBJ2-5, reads AAGVIQSPRHLIKEKRETATLKCYPIPRHDTVYWYQQGPGQDPQFLISFYEKMQSDKGSIPDRFSAQQFSDYHSELNMSSLELGDSALYFCASSIGLAEETQYFGPGTRLLVL.

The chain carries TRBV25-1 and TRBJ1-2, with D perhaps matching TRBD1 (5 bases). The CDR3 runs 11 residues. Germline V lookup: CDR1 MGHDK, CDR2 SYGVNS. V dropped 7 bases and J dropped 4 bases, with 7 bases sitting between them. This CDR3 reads CASTGTYGYTF. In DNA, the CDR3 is TGTGCCAGCACCGGGACCTATGGCTACACCTTC.

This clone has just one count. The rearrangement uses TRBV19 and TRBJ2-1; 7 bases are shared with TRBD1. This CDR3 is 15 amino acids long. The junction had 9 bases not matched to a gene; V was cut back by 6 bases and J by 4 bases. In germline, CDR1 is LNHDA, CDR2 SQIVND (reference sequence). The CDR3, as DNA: TGTGCCAGTAGCCAGACAGGGACCGCATACAATGAGCAGTTCTTC. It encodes CASSQTGTAYNEQFF.